The TCR beta chain under discussion was sequenced for a study of cytomegalovirus exposure and HLA in healthy donors. In the study overall: A previous analysis identified around 120 million unique TCR beta sequences derived from roughly 190 million T cells. Unique TCRs numbering 75 million to 95 million, obtained from HLA-typed donors, made up an early data release.

Turning to this clone: Its antigen remains unidentified.

Amplification used 60 Vbeta primers and 13 Jbeta primers. Method: immunoSEQ multiplex PCR; TCRdb's copy keeps in-frame clones and lacks some. The repertoire includes approximately 120,000 clones, about four fifths of them detected once, and roughly 3.5% sits in the top ten. Study results and caveats: A prior analysis recorded that most TCR beta V segments were productive about 87% or about 30% of the time. It was assumed in the presence/absence analyses that sequencing depth was roughly uniform across donors.

This receptor was obtained from a middle-aged man in good health and CMV-seronegative. Sequenced material: PBMCs.

As DNA, the CDR3 is TGTGCCAGCAGCAAAAGCCCCGAGGGTCAGCCCCAGCATTTT. It codes for CASSKSPEGQPQHF. The rearrangement joins TRBV5-4 to TRBJ1-5; D unclear. The CDR3 extends over 14 amino acids. V lost 4 bases and J lost 6, with 14 bases in between. Germline CDR1 and CDR2: SGHNT and YYREEE (reference sequence).